The T cell receptor (beta chain) under discussion was sequenced for a study of T cell repertoires in cytomegalovirus infection. Study-wide background: Selection of CMV epitopes for the study included recently identified HLA-C-restricted and well-studied HLA-B-restricted ones. Public TCR beta signatures marked donors with CMV infection and the matching HLA. Regarding the study as a whole: People with CMV and the relevant HLA were identified by cumulative public TCR beta family frequency. The response measured ex vivo was dominated by TCR beta clonotypes (HLA-C-restricted and CMV-specific).

Concerning this clonotype itself: The target antigen is unknown.

TCRdb reprocessed the reads with MiXCR, giving one entry per CDR3 protein. The data contain around 570,000 distinct CDR3 sequences, approximately 40% of them seen just once; the ten biggest clones take up about 46%. Trimming stripped 6 bases from V and 4 bases from J, with 9 bases between. CDR1 and CDR2 (germline): LNHDA, SQIVND (reference sequence). This CDR3 is 12 amino acids long. V and J are TRBV19 and TRBJ1-2; no firm D call. The sequence was collected from a human donor in good health (CMV status not recorded). Some clones in this sample may be carry-over from other donors' samples. This specimen consisted of cultured PBMCs, obtained from culture after CMV antigen stimulation. Here the CDR3 reads CASRYATYGYTF. CDR3 nucleotide sequence: TGTGCCAGTAGGTATGCCACCTATGGCTACACCTTC.